This TCR beta chain was captured in a study of shared clonotypes between healthy human individuals. The deep-level immunoSEQ assay was used. The method was immunoSEQ multiplex PCR; TCRdb's version includes in-frame clones alone and lacks a portion of them. Here the sample spans 600,000 to 750,000 clones, just under 75% being singletons. Germline V lookup: CDR1 SNHLY, CDR2 FYNNEI. This CDR3 has 11 amino acids. V was shortened by 6 bases and J by 7 bases, with 9 bases between the two germline ends. Input material: memory CD4+ T cells sorted from blood. The subset denotes: CD45RA-negative fraction. This TCR derives from a woman in her 30s in good health. The chain recombines TRBV2 with TRBJ1-1; D unresolved. The CDR3 here is CASRTAVEAFF. Here the CDR3 DNA reads TGTGCCAGCAGGACGGCGGTTGAAGCTTTCTTT.